Following are 18 T cell receptor beta chains from one sample sequenced in a study of early T cells in non-severe SARS-CoV-2 infection. TCRdb analysed the 5' RACE reads with MiXCR anew, one entry per CDR3 protein. The sample records over 90,000 distinct CDR3 sequences, about an eighth being singletons. The material sequenced was whole blood. Receptor source: an adult who was a healthcare worker with PCR-confirmed SARS-CoV-2 infection or an uninfected control (not recorded which).

This clonotype was detected ten times or more. The chain combines TRBV7-2 with TRBJ1-1; 9 nucleotides align to TRBD1. Unmatched junction bases numbered 11, after V lost 5 bases and J lost 7 bases. This CDR3 contains 15 residues. CDR1 and CDR2 (germline): SGHTA, FQGNSA. The CDR3 reads CASSPGQGNVFEAFF. In DNA, the CDR3 is TGTGCCAGCAGCCCGGGACAGGGAAACGTTTTTGAAGCTTTCTTT.

This clonotype came up a few times. The chain carries TRBV28 and TRBJ1-5; D not resolved. CDR3 length: 16 amino acids. The V end was cut by 6 bases, the J end by 1 base, with 16 bases between. Looked up from germline, CDR1 is MDHEN and CDR2 is SYDVKM. The CDR3 sequence: CASSPPDGSSNQPQHF. The CDR3 bases are TGTGCCAGCAGCCCCCCCGACGGGAGCAGCAATCAGCCCCAGCATTTT.

This clonotype appeared a few times. The V and J genes are TRBV2 and TRBJ2-7, with 8 positions matching TRBD1. With V trimmed by 7 bases and J by 2 bases, 1 base remained unmatched. The CDR3 loop spans 12 amino acids. Germline V CDR1 and CDR2: SNHLY, FYNNEI. The CDR3 spells CASNRGTYEQYF. CDR3 DNA: TGTGCCAGCAACAGGGGGACCTACGAGCAGTACTTC.

This clonotype appeared a few times. The genes are TRBV9 and TRBJ2-7; D not resolved. V was cut by 2 bases and J by 0 bases, with 6 bases left in between. Germline loops: CDR1 SGDLS, CDR2 YYNGEE. There are 13 residues in the CDR3. The CDR3: CASSVGSSYEQYF. The CDR3 nucleotides are TGTGCCAGCAGCGTGGGAAGCTCCTACGAGCAGTACTTC. The entire variable domain, with the rest obtained from reference TRBV9 and TRBJ2-7, is as follows: DSGVTQTPKHLITATGQRVTLRCSPRSGDLSVYWYQQSLDQGLQFLIQYYNGEERAKGNILERFSAQQFPDLHSELNLSSLELGDSALYFCASSVGSSYEQYFGPGTRLTVT.

This clonotype was observed many times. V is TRBV11-1 and J is TRBJ2-1; 10 bases align to TRBD2. The CDR3 sequence is 14 residues long. Germline loops: CDR1 SGHAT, CDR2 FQDESV (reference sequence). V was clipped by 2 bases and J by 9 bases; unmatched bases: 4. CDR3 nucleotide sequence: TGTGCCAGCAGCTTAATAGCGGGAGGTTCTGAGCAGTTCTTC. Its translation is CASSLIAGGSEQFF.

The table lists this clonotype with many counts. The V call is TRBV27, the J call TRBJ2-7; D is possibly TRBD2 (6 bases). Looked up from germline, CDR1 is MNHEY and CDR2 is SMNVEV (reference sequence). The CDR3 has 15 residues. V lost 6 bases and J lost 0, with 15 bases in between. The CDR3 DNA is TGTGCCAGCAGCCTTTCTAGCGCGAGCTCCTACGAGCAGTACTTC. It codes for CASSLSSASSYEQYF.

This chain uses TRBV28 with TRBJ2-7, with D hard to call. Per the germline V gene, CDR1 is MDHEN and CDR2 is SYDVKM. The CDR3 is made up of 14 amino acids. The V end lost 2 bases, the J end lost 2 bases, and 10 bases lay between the germline ends. CDR3 residues: CASSLGRSAYEQYF. CDR3 in DNA: TGTGCCAGCAGTTTAGGCAGGAGCGCCTACGAGCAGTACTTC.

There are many counts of this clonotype. The CDR3 DNA is TGTGCCAGCAGTCCGACCCCGGGACTAGCGGGGTTGGGGTACTACGAGCAGTACTTC. Its protein is CASSPTPGLAGLGYYEQYF. The rearrangement joins TRBV28 to TRBJ2-7, with TRBD2 matching 13 bases. The V gene's germline CDR1 is MDHEN and CDR2 SYDVKM. The trim removed 5 bases at V and 3 bases at J, leaving 16 bases unmatched. The CDR3 runs to 19 residues.

The chain employs TRBV11-2 and TRBJ2-3; D might be TRBD1 (6 bases). The germline V gene has CDR1 SGHAT and CDR2 FQNNGV. Trimming shortened V by 5 bases and J by 3 bases, and 9 bases separated the two germline ends. CDR3 length equals 13 residues. The CDR3 bases are TGTGCCAGCAGCCCTACAGGGACAGATACGCAGTATTTT. This codes for CASSPTGTDTQYF.

This clonotype has just a few counts. This chain links TRBV5-4 with TRBJ2-6, with D hard to call. Trimming shortened V by 4 bases and J by 0 bases, and 8 bases separated the two germline ends. CDR1 and CDR2 (germline): SGHNT, YYREEE (reference sequence). There are 15 residues in the CDR3. CDR3 protein: CASSAYSSGANVLTF. CDR3 sequence (DNA): TGTGCCAGCAGCGCGTATAGCTCTGGGGCCAACGTCCTGACTTTC.

Details on this clonotype: The limits of the CDR3 on the DNA are not certain, so only TCRdb's listed CDR3 is given. The chain has TRBV9 and TRBJ1-1; the table assigns TRBD1, which was not confirmed against the DNA. CDR1 is SGDLS, CDR2 YYNGEE, per germline. The CDR3 is 13 residues long, counting both termini. This CDR3 reads CASSVGTGTGIFF.

This clonotype has a count of ten or more. The chain links TRBV28 to TRBJ1-5; tentatively, D is TRBD1 (5 bases). The germline CDR1 and CDR2 sequences are MDHEN and SYDVKM. The CDR3 is 13 amino acids. Trimming took 4 bases from V and 7 from J, leaving 11 bases between them. The CDR3 DNA reads TGTGCCAGCAGTTCCACAGGTGGCCAGCCCCAGCATTTT. This codes for CASSSTGGQPQHF.

This clonotype was seen at least ten times. The rearrangement uses TRBV12-3 or TRBV12-4 and TRBJ2-1; 8 positions match TRBD1. J gave up 4 bases and V 5 bases, and 7 bases lay outside the gene matches. The CDR3 consists of 15 residues. The CDR3 here is CASSTQGAPYNEQFF. The CDR3 DNA is TGTGCCAGCAGTACCCAGGGGGCGCCTTACAATGAGCAGTTCTTC.

This clonotype came up many times. The chain combines TRBV3-1 with TRBJ2-7; D might be TRBD1 or TRBD2, each matching 5 bases. Germline V CDR1 and CDR2: LGHDT, YNNKEL (reference sequence). The CDR3 loop spans 12 amino acids. With 4 bases removed from V and 8 bases from J, the gap between germline ends came to 12 bases. CDR3 in DNA: TGTGCCAGCAGCCCCATTAGGGGACAGCAGTACTTC. This encodes CASSPIRGQQYF.

This clonotype was seen a few times. J is TRBJ2-1 and V is TRBV6-1, with TRBD2 matching 8 bases. CDR1 is MNHNS and CDR2 is SASEGT in the germline V gene. The V gene end was trimmed by 2 bases and the J gene end by 7 bases; junction bases not matched to a gene: 4. This CDR3 comprises 14 residues. The CDR3 DNA reads TGTGCCAGCAGTGAAATCGGGGGGGAGAATGAGCAGTTCTTC. As protein: CASSEIGGENEQFF.

In its sample, this clonotype was seen many times. The chain recombines TRBV5-1 with TRBJ2-3; 10 positions match TRBD1. The CDR3 runs to 16 residues. Germline-derived CDR1 and CDR2 are SGHRS and YFSETQ. V shed 2 bases, J shed 2 bases, and the junction held 5 bases outside the gene matches. CDR3 DNA sequence: TGCGCCAGCAGCTTAGGGACAGGGGCGCTCACAGATACGCAGTATTTT. Translated: CASSLGTGALTDTQYF.

The sample holds many counts of this clonotype. The gene calls are TRBV6-6 and TRBJ1-5; D unclear. Trimming cost V 8 bases and J 6 bases, with 14 bases left between them. The CDR3 consists of 13 residues. Germline V gives CDR1 MNHNY, CDR2 SVGAGI (reference sequence). The CDR3 DNA reads as TGTGCCAGCGATATGCCGGGTGGTCAGCCCCAGCATTTT. Encoded protein: CASDMPGGQPQHF.

The rearrangement links TRBV5-6 to TRBJ1-4; D not resolved. The CDR3 length is 16 residues. V lost 5 bases to trimming and J lost 1 base, with 15 bases between them. Looked up from germline, CDR1 is SGHDT and CDR2 is YYEEEE. In DNA, the CDR3 is TGTGCCAGCAGTCGAAGATCGGCTGGAACTAATGAAAAACTGTTTTTT. Translation: CASSRRSAGTNEKLFF.